The present T cell receptor (beta chain) was sequenced within a study of cytomegalovirus exposure and HLA in healthy donors. Of note for this clone: No antigen is known for it.

Study-wide results and limits: Among the CMV-associated chains, a few were confirmed in vitro as specific for CMV antigens. By HLA locus, TCR association rates varied in a later analysis, with DRB1 showing the most and HLA-C the fewest. Among TCR beta chains of equal frequency, HLA-associated ones were more clonally expanded in a later analysis. V- and J-gene trimming in TCR beta was tied to a missense DCLRE1C variant by an analysis performed later.

The PCR made use of 60 Vbeta and 13 Jbeta primers. Produced via immunoSEQ multiplex PCR; TCRdb's table is partial and in-frame only. The table lists approximately 160,000 clones, around 80% of them singletons, with 1% in the top ten. This receptor was taken from a woman aged 45 to 65 in good health and CMV-seropositive. The sequenced sample was PBMCs.

CDR3 bases: TGTGCCAGCAGTTTGCAGGGACAGGGTAATCCCGGGGAGCTGTTTTTT. Amino acids: CASSLQGQGNPGELFF. This rearrangement joins TRBV28 to TRBJ2-2, with TRBD1 identical over 9 bases. The CDR3 covers 16 residues. V trimming: 3 bases; J trimming: 6 bases; junction bases outside the gene matches: 8. Germline CDR1 is MDHEN and CDR2 is SYDVKM.